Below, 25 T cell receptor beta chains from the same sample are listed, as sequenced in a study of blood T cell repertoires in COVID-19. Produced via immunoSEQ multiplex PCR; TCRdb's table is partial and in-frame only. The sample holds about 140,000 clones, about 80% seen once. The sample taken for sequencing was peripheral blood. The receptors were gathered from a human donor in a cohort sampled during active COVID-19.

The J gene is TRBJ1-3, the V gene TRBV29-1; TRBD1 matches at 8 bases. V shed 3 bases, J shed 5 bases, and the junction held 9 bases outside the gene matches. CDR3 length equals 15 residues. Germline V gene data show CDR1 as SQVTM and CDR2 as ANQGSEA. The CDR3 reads CSVEPRTGTRNTIYF. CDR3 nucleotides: TGCAGCGTTGAGCCCCGGACAGGGACCAGAAACACCATATATTTT.

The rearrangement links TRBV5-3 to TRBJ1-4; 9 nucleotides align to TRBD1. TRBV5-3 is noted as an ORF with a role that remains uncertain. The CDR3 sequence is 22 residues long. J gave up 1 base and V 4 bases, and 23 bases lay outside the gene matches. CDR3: CARSVMYRDRADHYGTNEKLFF. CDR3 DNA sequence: TGTGCCAGAAGCGTGATGTACCGGGACAGGGCCGACCATTACGGAACTAATGAAAAACTGTTTTTT.

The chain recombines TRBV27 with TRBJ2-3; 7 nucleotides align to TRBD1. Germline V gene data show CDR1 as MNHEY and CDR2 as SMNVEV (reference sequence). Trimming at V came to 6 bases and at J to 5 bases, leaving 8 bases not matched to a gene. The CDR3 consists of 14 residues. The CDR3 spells CASSIDRVRDTQYF. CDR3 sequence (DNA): TGTGCCAGCAGCATCGACAGGGTGAGAGATACGCAGTATTTT.

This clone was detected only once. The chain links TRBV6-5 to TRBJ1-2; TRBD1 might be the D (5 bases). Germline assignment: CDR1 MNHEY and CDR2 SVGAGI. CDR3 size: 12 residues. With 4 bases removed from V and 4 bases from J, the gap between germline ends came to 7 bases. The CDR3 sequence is CASSSTGYGYTF. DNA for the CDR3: TGTGCCAGCAGTTCAACAGGCTATGGCTACACCTTC.

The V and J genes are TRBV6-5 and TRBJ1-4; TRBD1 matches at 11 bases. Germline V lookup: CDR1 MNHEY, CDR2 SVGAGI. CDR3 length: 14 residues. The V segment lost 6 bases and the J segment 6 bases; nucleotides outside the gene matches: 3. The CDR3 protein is CASRTDRGHEKLFF. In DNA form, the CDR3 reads TGTGCCAGCAGGACGGACAGGGGGCATGAAAAACTGTTTTTT.

Here the CDR3 DNA reads TGTGCCAGCAGTGCCGGGACTAGCGGGTCCTACGAGCAGTACTTC. It yields the protein CASSAGTSGSYEQYF. This rearrangement joins TRBV28 to TRBJ2-7; 12 bases map to TRBD2. With 5 bases clipped from V and 1 base from J, the junction kept 3 bases outside the gene matches. CDR1 and CDR2 from the germline V gene are MDHEN and SYDVKM. This CDR3 region has 15 residues.

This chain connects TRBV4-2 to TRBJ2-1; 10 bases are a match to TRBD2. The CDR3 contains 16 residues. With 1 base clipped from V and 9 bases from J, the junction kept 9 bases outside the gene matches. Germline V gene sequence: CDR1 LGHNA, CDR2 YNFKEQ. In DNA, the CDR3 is TGTGCCAGCAGCCAAGTTCCAGCGGGGGGGCTAGGTGAGCAGTTCTTC. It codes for CASSQVPAGGLGEQFF.

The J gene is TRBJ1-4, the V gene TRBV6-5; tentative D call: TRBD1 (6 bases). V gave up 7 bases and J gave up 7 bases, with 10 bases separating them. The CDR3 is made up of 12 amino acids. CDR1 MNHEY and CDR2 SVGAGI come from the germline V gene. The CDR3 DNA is TGTGCCAGCACCTCACAGGGTGAAAAACTGTTTTTT. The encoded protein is CASTSQGEKLFF.

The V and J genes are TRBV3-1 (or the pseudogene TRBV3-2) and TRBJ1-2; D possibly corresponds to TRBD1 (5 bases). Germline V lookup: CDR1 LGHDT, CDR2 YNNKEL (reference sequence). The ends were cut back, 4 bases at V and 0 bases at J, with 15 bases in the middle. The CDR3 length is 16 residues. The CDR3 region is CASSPLGPGANYGYTF. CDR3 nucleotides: TGTGCCAGCAGCCCGCTGGGGCCAGGAGCTAACTATGGCTACACCTTC.

CDR3 sequence: CASSSRTSGGAYNEQFF. The CDR3, as DNA: TGTGCCAGCAGCTCCAGGACTAGCGGGGGGGCCTACAATGAGCAGTTCTTC. This sequence joins TRBV7-9 and TRBJ2-1, with 15 bases fitting TRBD2. Germline V gene lookup returns CDR1 SEHNR and CDR2 FQNEAQ (reference sequence). J gave up 2 bases and V 4 bases, and 3 bases lay outside the gene matches. CDR3 size: 17 residues.

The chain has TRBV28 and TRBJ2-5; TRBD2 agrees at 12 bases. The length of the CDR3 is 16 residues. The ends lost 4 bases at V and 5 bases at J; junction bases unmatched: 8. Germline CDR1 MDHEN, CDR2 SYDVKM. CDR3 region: CASSSTSGGSRETQYF. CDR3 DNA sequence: TGTGCCAGCAGTTCCACTAGCGGGGGGTCCCGCGAGACCCAGTACTTC. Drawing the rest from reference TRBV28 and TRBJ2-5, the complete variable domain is DVKVTQSSRYLVKRTGEKVFLECVQDMDHENMFWYRQDPGLGLRLIYFSYDVKMKEKGDIPEGYSVSREKKERFSLILESASTNQTSMYLCASSSTSGGSRETQYFGPGTRLLVL.

CDR3 protein: CASSEGGPSYEQYF. The DNA of the CDR3 is TGTGCCAGCAGTGAGGGGGGGCCGTCCTACGAGCAGTACTTC. The V call is TRBV6-1, the J call TRBJ2-7; D might be TRBD2 (7 bases). The germline V gene has CDR1 MNHNS and CDR2 SASEGT. V was cut by 3 bases and J by 1 base, with 10 bases left in between. The CDR3 sequence is 14 residues long.

CDR3 DNA sequence: TGTGCCAGCAGCCGACCGACAGCCGCCTCCTACGAGCAGTACTTC. It encodes CASSRPTAASYEQYF. V usage is TRBV6-5 and J usage is TRBJ2-7; D might be TRBD1 (5 bases). V lost 6 bases to trimming and J lost 0 bases, with 15 bases between them. The CDR3 covers 15 residues. CDR1 is MNHEY, CDR2 SVGAGI, per germline.

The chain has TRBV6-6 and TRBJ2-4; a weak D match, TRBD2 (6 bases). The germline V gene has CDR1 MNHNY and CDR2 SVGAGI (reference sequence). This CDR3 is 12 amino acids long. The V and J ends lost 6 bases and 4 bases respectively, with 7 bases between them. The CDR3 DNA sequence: TGTGCCAGCAGCGCGGGGAAAAACATTCAGTACTTC. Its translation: CASSAGKNIQYF.

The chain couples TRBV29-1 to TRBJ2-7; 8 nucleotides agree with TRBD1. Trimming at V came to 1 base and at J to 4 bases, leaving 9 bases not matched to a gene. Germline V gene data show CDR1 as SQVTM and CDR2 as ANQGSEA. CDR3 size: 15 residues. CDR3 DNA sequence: TGCAGCGTTGAAGGCTCACGGACAGGGACTTACGAGCAGTACTTC. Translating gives CSVEGSRTGTYEQYF.

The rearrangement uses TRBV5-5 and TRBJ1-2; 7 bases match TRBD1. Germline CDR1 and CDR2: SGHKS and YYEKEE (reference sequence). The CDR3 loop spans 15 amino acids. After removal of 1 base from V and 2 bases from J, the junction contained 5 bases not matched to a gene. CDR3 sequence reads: CASSLQTGLNYGYTF. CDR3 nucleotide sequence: TGTGCCAGCAGCTTGCAGACAGGGTTGAACTATGGCTACACCTTC.

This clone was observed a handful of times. CDR3 sequence (DNA): TGTGCCACCAGTCCTGGGGGGGGCTTCTACGAGCAGTACTTC. This gives the protein CATSPGGGFYEQYF. The rearrangement links TRBV24-1 to TRBJ2-7; D may be TRBD2 (7 bases). CDR3 length equals 14 residues. Germline CDR1 and CDR2: KGHDR and SFDVKD. Trimming stripped 6 bases from V and 3 bases from J, with 14 bases between.

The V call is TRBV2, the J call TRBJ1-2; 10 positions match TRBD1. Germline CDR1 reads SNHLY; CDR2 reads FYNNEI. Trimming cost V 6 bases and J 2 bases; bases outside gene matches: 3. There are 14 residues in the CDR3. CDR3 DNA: TGTGCCAGCAGGGGGACAGGGGCGAACTATGGCTACACCTTC. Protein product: CASRGTGANYGYTF.

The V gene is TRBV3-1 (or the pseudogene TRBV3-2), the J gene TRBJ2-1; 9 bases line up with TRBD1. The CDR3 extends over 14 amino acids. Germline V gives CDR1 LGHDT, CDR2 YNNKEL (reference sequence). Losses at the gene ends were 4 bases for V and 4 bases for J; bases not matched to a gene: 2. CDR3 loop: CASSLTGGYNEQFF. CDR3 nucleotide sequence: TGTGCCAGCAGCCTGACAGGGGGTTACAATGAGCAGTTCTTC.

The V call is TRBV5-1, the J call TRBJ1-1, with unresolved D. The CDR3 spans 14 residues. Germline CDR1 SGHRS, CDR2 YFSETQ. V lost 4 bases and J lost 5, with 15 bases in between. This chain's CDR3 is CASSSEMTITEAFF. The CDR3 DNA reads TGCGCCAGCAGCAGCGAGATGACGATTACTGAAGCTTTCTTT.

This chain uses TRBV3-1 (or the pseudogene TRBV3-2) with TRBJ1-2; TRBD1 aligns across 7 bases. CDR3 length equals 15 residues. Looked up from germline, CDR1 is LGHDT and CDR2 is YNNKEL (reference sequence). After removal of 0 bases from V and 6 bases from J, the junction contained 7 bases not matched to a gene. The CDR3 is CASSQDRGNLNGYTF. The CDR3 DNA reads TGTGCCAGCAGCCAAGACAGGGGGAATTTGAATGGCTACACCTTC.

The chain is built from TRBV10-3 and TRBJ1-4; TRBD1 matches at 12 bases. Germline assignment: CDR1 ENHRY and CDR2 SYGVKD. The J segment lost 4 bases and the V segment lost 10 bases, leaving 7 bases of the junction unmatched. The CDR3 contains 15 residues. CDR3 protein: CATRDRGLDNEKLFF. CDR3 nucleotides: TGTGCCACAAGGGACAGGGGGCTGGATAATGAAAAACTGTTTTTT.

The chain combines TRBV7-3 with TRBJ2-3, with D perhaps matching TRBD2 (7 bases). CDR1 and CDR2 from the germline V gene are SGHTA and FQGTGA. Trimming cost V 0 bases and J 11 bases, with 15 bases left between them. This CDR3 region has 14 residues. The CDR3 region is CASSLTFSGGEQYF. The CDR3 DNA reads TGTGCCAGCAGCTTAACGTTCTCGGGGGGCGAGCAGTATTTT.

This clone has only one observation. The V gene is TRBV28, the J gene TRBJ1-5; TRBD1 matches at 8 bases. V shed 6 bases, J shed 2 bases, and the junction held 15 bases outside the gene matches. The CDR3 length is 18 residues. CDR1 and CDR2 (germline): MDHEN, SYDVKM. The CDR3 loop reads CASRGAGGAGRGNQPQHF. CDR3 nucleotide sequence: TGTGCCAGCAGGGGAGCAGGGGGCGCGGGAAGGGGCAATCAGCCCCAGCATTTT.

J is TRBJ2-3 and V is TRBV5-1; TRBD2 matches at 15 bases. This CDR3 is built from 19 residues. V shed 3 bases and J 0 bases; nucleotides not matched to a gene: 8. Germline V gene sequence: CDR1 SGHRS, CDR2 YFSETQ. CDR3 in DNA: TGCGCCAGCAGCTCGGGACTAGCGGGGGGCGCACAAAGCACAGATACGCAGTATTTT. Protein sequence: CASSSGLAGGAQSTDTQYF.